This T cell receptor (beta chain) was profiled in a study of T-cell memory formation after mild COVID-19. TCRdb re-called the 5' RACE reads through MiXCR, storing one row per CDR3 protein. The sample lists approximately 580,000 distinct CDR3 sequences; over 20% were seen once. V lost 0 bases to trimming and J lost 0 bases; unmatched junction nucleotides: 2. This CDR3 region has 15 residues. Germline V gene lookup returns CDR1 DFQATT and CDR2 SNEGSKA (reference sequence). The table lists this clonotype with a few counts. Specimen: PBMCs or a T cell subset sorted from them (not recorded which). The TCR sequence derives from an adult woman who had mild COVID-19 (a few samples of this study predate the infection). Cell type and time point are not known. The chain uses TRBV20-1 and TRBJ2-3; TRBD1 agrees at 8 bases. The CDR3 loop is CSARDYRGSTDTQYF. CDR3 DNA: TGCAGTGCTAGAGATTACAGGGGGAGCACAGATACGCAGTATTTT.